These T cell receptor beta chains were read from a single sample in a study of CD8 T cells in ankylosing spondylitis. TCRdb re-called the 5' RACE reads with MiXCR, one entry per CDR3 protein. The sample yields hundreds of thousands of distinct CDR3 sequences, around 20% seen once. The sequenced sample consisted of blood, either unsorted or a sorted T cell fraction (not recorded which). The origin of the receptors is a female donor with ankylosing spondylitis or in good health (not recorded which). CDR3s leave out the opening cysteine and the closing phenylalanine or tryptophan. The order of the fields is V gene, J gene, CDR3 protein.

V gene: TRBV20-1; J gene: TRBJ1-1; CDR3 protein: SARVIRRNEAF
V gene: TRBV6-2/TRBV6-3; J gene: TRBJ2-1; CDR3 protein: ASSYPRTSGGSYNEQF
V gene: TRBV20-1; J gene: TRBJ2-7; CDR3 protein: SAYTNSYEQY
V gene: TRBV29-1; J gene: TRBJ2-1; CDR3 protein: SVPTVGTYNEQF
V gene: TRBV20-1; J gene: TRBJ2-7; CDR3 protein: SARNRASYEQY
V gene: TRBV18; J gene: TRBJ2-3; CDR3 protein: ASSPDGTDTQY
V gene: TRBV7-2; J gene: TRBJ2-4; CDR3 protein: ASSRGAKNIQY
V gene: TRBV5-1; J gene: TRBJ2-1; CDR3 protein: ASSSRTRSYNEQF
V gene: TRBV6-2/TRBV6-3; J gene: TRBJ1-5; CDR3 protein: ASTRGTVNQPQH
V gene: TRBV7-3; J gene: TRBJ2-5; CDR3 protein: ASSLKLGRGQETQY
V gene: TRBV10-3; J gene: TRBJ2-7; CDR3 protein: AISESSGSQYEQY
V gene: TRBV28; J gene: TRBJ2-7; CDR3 protein: ASSLLSYEQY
V gene: TRBV18; J gene: TRBJ2-5; CDR3 protein: ASSAIGTKIGETQY
V gene: TRBV20-1; J gene: TRBJ1-1; CDR3 protein: SASLRDAF
V gene: TRBV20-1; J gene: TRBJ2-1; CDR3 protein: SARDVAAAEQF
V gene: TRBV7-2; J gene: TRBJ2-7; CDR3 protein: ASEGATYEQY
V gene: TRBV6-2/TRBV6-3; J gene: TRBJ2-1; CDR3 protein: ASSYSIGGMRSNEQF
V gene: TRBV2; J gene: TRBJ2-2; CDR3 protein: ASSAVSGTGELF
V gene: TRBV3-1; J gene: TRBJ1-2; CDR3 protein: ASSQDLGVYGYT
V gene: TRBV3-1; J gene: TRBJ2-3; CDR3 protein: ASSHAGTPTTDTQY
V gene: TRBV27; J gene: TRBJ1-4; CDR3 protein: ASSLVQGVANEKLF
V gene: TRBV7-2; J gene: TRBJ1-2; CDR3 protein: ASSLPRDAYGYT
V gene: TRBV20-1; J gene: TRBJ2-1; CDR3 protein: SARLATYGQF
V gene: TRBV5-4; J gene: TRBJ2-2; CDR3 protein: ASSFAGGTGELF
V gene: TRBV10-3; J gene: TRBJ1-1; CDR3 protein: AISYGQGYTEAF
V gene: TRBV20-1; J gene: TRBJ2-7; CDR3 protein: SANRDPHYEQY
V gene: TRBV29-1; J gene: TRBJ2-3; CDR3 protein: SVGEGADTQY
V gene: TRBV6-5; J gene: TRBJ1-1; CDR3 protein: ASSYSRGTEAF
V gene: TRBV20-1; J gene: TRBJ1-1; CDR3 protein: SALQGGTEAF
V gene: TRBV20-1; J gene: TRBJ2-5; CDR3 protein: SARPSGRPQETQY
V gene: TRBV4-3; J gene: TRBJ2-1; CDR3 protein: ASSQERSGLAQQPWQF
V gene: TRBV5-1; J gene: TRBJ2-3; CDR3 protein: ASSQLVVADTQY
V gene: TRBV29-1; J gene: TRBJ2-6; CDR3 protein: SGGGLGGANVLT
V gene: TRBV20-1; J gene: TRBJ1-5; CDR3 protein: SALQGGSNQPQH
V gene: TRBV24-1; J gene: TRBJ2-1; CDR3 protein: ATSDSHYNEQF
V gene: TRBV6-2/TRBV6-3; J gene: TRBJ2-1; CDR3 protein: ASSYGGPSYNEQF
V gene: TRBV4-2; J gene: TRBJ2-1; CDR3 protein: ASSQDGASYNEQF
V gene: TRBV7-2; J gene: TRBJ2-5; CDR3 protein: ASSPQAGETQY
V gene: TRBV10-3; J gene: TRBJ2-3; CDR3 protein: AISEGTATDTQY
V gene: TRBV2; J gene: TRBJ2-7; CDR3 protein: ASRLAGLSYEQY
V gene: TRBV12-3/TRBV12-4; J gene: TRBJ1-2; CDR3 protein: ASSLGQVYGYT
V gene: TRBV7-2; J gene: TRBJ2-1; CDR3 protein: ASSRTTTTYNEQF